Detailed here is one TCR beta chain. The specificity of this receptor is unknown. There are no base qualities to consult, and no much larger clone falls within one base. Healthy humans served as the donors. Library preparation was by the immunoSEQ multiplex PCR assay. TCRdb's version of the immuneACCESS table is confined to in-frame rearrangements and falls short of the full clone set. An unresolved V gene accounts for under half of the shortfall where checked; the remainder is of unknown origin. The table for this sample lists 20,000 to 25,000 clones; about 92% of them were counted only once. The ten largest clones capture 0.55% to 0.85% of the sample. This sample is part of a study of T cell repertoires and Cas9 in healthy adults (dated by TCRdb to about 2018). Broadly, across the study: Within the CD4 and CD8 compartments, SpCas9-reactive T cells were assessed for multi-effector potency, cytotoxicity and lineage determination. This study looked at whether people already carry T cell immunity to the Streptococcus pyogenes Cas9 nuclease (SpCas9), the enzyme used in CRISPR gene editing.

Results the study describes overall, beyond this receptor: In vitro, the proliferation and function of SpCas9-reactive effector T cells were reported to be mitigated by SpCas9-reactive regulatory T cells.

V gives up 6 bases and J gives up 4 bases, and the segment between their germline ends measures 9 bases. The CDR3 spans 12 residues, from the cysteine through the phenylalanine. The entry retains the CDR3 DNA only, 36 bases that are in frame from base 1. CDR1 and CDR2 (PRHDT, FYEKMQ) derive from the germline V gene (reference sequence). The sample was CD4+ effector T cells (CD127+, CD25-, CD137-, CD154-) from PBMCs; culture status not recorded. The receptor's source is a human donor in good health. The chain couples TRBV13 to TRBJ1-1, with a tentative D gene TRBD1 over 6 matching bases. Here the CDR3 is given as CASRRGGTEAFF. The bases read TGTGCCAGCAGGAGGGGGGGCACTGAAGCTTTCTTT.